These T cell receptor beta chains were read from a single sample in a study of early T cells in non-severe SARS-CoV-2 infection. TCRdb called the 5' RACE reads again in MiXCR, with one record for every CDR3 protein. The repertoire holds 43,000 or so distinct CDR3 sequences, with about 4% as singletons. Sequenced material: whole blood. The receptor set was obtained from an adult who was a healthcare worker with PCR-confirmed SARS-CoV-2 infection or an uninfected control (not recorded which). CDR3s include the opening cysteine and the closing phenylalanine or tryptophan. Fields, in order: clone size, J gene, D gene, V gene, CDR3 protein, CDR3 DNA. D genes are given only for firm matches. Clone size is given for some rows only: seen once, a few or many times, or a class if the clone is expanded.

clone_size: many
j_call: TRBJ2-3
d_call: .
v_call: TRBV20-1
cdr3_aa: CSASSSNTDTQYF
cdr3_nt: TGCAGTGCTAGTAGCAGCAACACAGATACGCAGTATTTT

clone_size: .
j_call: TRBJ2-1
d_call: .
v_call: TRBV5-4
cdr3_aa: CASSFGDTYNEQFF
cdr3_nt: TGTGCCAGCAGCTTTGGTGACACATACAATGAGCAGTTCTTC

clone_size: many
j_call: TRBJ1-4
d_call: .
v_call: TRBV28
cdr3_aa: CASSPGALTNEKLFF
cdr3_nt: TGTGCCAGCAGTCCAGGGGCGCTAACTAATGAAAAACTGTTTTTT

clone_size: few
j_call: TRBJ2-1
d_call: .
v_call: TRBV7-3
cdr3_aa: CASSPPPSRDEQFF
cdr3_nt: TGTGCCAGCAGCCCGCCTCCTTCCAGAGATGAGCAGTTCTTC

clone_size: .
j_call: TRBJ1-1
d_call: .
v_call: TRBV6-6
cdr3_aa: CASSYSSRNTEAFF
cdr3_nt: TGTGCCAGCAGTTACTCTAGCAGAAACACTGAAGCTTTCTTT

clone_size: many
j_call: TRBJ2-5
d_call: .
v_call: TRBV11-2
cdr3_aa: CASSLDAAGPLETQYF
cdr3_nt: TGTGCCAGCAGCTTAGATGCCGCCGGGCCATTGGAGACCCAGTACTTC

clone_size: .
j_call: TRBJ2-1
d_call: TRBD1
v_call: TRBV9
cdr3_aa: CASSVVQGPYNEQFF
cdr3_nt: TGTGCCAGCAGCGTAGTACAGGGGCCATACAATGAGCAGTTCTTC

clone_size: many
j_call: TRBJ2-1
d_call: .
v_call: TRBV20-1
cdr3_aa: CSARITMTGEQFF
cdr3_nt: TGCAGTGCTAGGATCACTATGACTGGTGAGCAGTTCTTC

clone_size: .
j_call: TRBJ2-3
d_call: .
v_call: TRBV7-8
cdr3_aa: CASSIQGTDTQYF
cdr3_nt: TGTGCCAGCAGCATACAGGGTACAGATACGCAGTATTTT

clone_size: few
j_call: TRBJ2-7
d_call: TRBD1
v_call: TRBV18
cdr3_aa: CASSPGTAYEQYF
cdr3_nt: TGTGCCAGCTCTCCCGGGACAGCCTACGAGCAGTACTTC

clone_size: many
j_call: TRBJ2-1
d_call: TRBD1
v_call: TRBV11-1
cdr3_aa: CASSPTGGGEQFF
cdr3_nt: TGTGCCAGCAGCCCTACAGGGGGCGGTGAGCAGTTCTTC

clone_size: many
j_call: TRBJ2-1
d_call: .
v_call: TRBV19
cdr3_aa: CASSDPGGIRTYEQFF
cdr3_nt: TGTGCCAGTAGTGATCCAGGGGGGATAAGGACCTATGAGCAGTTCTTC

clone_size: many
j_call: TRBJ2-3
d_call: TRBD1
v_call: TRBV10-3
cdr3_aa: CAISGRTGDITDTQYF
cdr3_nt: TGTGCCATCAGTGGGAGGACAGGTGATATCACAGATACGCAGTATTTT

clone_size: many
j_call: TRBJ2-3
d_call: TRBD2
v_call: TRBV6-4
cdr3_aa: CASKESSGLGTDTQYF
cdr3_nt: TGTGCCAGCAAGGAATCTAGCGGGCTGGGCACAGATACGCAGTATTTT

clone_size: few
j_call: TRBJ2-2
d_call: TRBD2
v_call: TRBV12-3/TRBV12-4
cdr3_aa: CASSPFRTSTNTGELFF
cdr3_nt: TGTGCCAGCAGCCCCTTTCGGACTAGCACTAACACCGGGGAGCTGTTTTTT

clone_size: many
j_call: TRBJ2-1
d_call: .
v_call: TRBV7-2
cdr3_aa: CASSLSPLGEQFF
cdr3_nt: TGTGCCAGCAGCTTGTCCCCCTTGGGCGAGCAGTTCTTC

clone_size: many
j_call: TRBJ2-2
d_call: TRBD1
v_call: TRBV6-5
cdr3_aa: CASTHDRGRPNYNSNTGELFF
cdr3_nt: TGTGCCAGCACCCACGACAGGGGGCGACCTAACTATAATTCGAACACCGGGGAGCTGTTTTTT

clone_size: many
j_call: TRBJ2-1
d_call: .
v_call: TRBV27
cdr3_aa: CASSPKGPWDEQFF
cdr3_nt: TGTGCCAGCAGCCCCAAAGGGCCGTGGGATGAGCAGTTCTTC

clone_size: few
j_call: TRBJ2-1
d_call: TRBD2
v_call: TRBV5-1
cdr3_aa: CASSLEASGDEQFF
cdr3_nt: TGCGCCAGCAGCTTGGAGGCTAGCGGGGATGAGCAGTTCTTC

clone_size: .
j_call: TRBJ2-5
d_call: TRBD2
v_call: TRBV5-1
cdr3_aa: CASSLTPAGGPETQYF
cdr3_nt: TGCGCCAGCAGCTTGACTCCAGCGGGGGGGCCAGAGACCCAGTACTTC

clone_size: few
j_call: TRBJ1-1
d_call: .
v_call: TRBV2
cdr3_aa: CASGAGTEAFF
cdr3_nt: TGTGCCAGCGGGGCGGGCACTGAAGCTTTCTTT

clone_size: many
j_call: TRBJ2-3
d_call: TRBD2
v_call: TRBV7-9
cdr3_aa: CASSLVSGGRTDTQYF
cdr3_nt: TGTGCCAGCAGCTTAGTTAGCGGGGGCCGCACAGATACGCAGTATTTT

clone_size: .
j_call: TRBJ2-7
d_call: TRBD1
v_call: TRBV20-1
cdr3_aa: CSASAQGQGSIGQYF
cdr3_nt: TGCAGTGCTAGCGCCCAGGGACAGGGTTCAATCGGGCAGTACTTC

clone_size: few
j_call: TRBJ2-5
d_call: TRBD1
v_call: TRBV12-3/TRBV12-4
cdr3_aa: CASSLGTGETQYF
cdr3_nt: TGTGCCAGCAGTTTAGGGACAGGAGAGACCCAGTACTTC